A single sample is the source of the 32 T cell receptor beta chains below, sequenced in a study of T cells in women clearing cervical HPV infection. The method was immunoSEQ multiplex PCR; TCRdb's version includes in-frame clones alone and lacks a portion of them. There are roughly 37,000 clones in the sample, with under 8.5% held by the top ten. Specimen: blood buffy coat. These receptors originate from a woman between 18 and 69 years old with a cervical HPV16 infection that either progressed to CIN3+ or cleared (not recorded which).

To note about this clone: The read ends 3 residues early relative to the CDR3; the germline J gene fills the gap. The J gene is TRBJ2-7, the V gene TRBV28; no firm D call. The CDR3 spans 15 residues. In germline, CDR1 is MDHEN, CDR2 SYDVKM. V lost 6 bases and J 0 bases, leaving 15 bases between the germline ends. CDR3 bases read: TGTGCCAGCAGCGTCACCCTGACATACTCCTACGAG. This codes for CASSVTLTYSYE. The full CDR3 reads CASSVTLTYSYEQYF. The variable domain in full, completed from reference TRBV28 and TRBJ2-7, reads DVKVTQSSRYLVKRTGEKVFLECVQDMDHENMFWYRQDPGLGLRLIYFSYDVKMKEKGDIPEGYSVSREKKERFSLILESASTNQTSMYLCASSVTLTYSYEQYFGPGTRLTVT.

This chain's CDR3 is CASSRQGRGYEQYF. The CDR3 bases that were read are TGTGCCAGCAGCCGACAGGGTAGGGGGTACGAG. The V call is TRBV5-4, the J call TRBJ2-7; TRBD1 agrees at 7 bases. The read is 3 residues too short to cover the CDR3 end, so that end is filled in from the germline J gene. This CDR3 is 14 amino acids long. V shed 4 bases, J shed 4 bases, and the junction held 8 bases outside the gene matches. CDR1 is SGHNT, CDR2 YYREEE, per germline (reference sequence).

Comments on this clone: The read terminates 3 residues ahead of where the CDR3 ends, so the germline J gene completes it. The chain couples TRBV6-1 to TRBJ1-2; 9 positions match TRBD1. Germline V CDR1 and CDR2: MNHNS, SASEGT. The CDR3 sequence is 17 residues long. The CDR3 sequence is CASSEAPDRGYFNDYTF. The part of the CDR3 DNA that was read is TGTGCCAGCAGTGAAGCGCCCGACAGGGGGTACTTCAACGAC.

Note on this clone: The CDR3 goes on 3 residues after the read ends, and that part is filled in from the germline J gene. The J gene is TRBJ1-1, the V gene TRBV7-2, with TRBD1 as a possible D gene (5 bases). Trimming removed 2 bases from V and 2 bases from J, with 9 bases in between. The CDR3 is made up of 14 amino acids. Germline CDR1 is SGHTA and CDR2 is FQGNSA. Partial CDR3 DNA: TGTGCCAGCAGCTTACGGCAGGGCAACACTGAA. This sequence encodes CASSLRQGNTE. The whole CDR3 sequence is CASSLRQGNTEAFF.

About this clone itself: Coverage ceases 3 residues before the CDR3 finishes, and the germline J gene fills in the end. This sequence joins TRBV23-1 and TRBJ2-1, with 7 bases that match TRBD2. TRBV23-1 is assigned to the ORF class and has an uncertain function. The trim removed 4 bases at V and 8 bases at J, leaving 14 bases unmatched. CDR3 size: 16 residues. The CDR3 DNA, read in part, is TGCGCCAGCAGTCGTAGAACTAGCGAAACCCTGGATGAG. This sequence encodes CASSRRTSETLDE. The whole CDR3 sequence is CASSRRTSETLDEQFF.

In regard to this clone: The sequenced fragment ends 3 residues before the CDR3 boundary, so the rest is inferred from the germline J gene. The V and J genes are TRBV11-2 and TRBJ2-5; D is ambiguous. Germline V gene data show CDR1 as SGHAT and CDR2 as FQNNGV. V was pared by 2 bases and J by 5 bases, with 9 bases between. The CDR3 extends over 13 amino acids. The CDR3 bases that were read are TGTGCCAGCAGCTTATTCGGTGTCGAGACC. Translation gives CASSLFGVET. The entire CDR3 protein is CASSLFGVETQYF.

As to this clone: The CDR3 is cut off 3 residues early in the read; its end comes from the germline J gene. The chain is built from TRBV2 and TRBJ2-2; 7 nucleotides align to TRBD1. Germline-derived CDR1 and CDR2 are SNHLY and FYNNEI. The CDR3 consists of 15 residues. Partial CDR3 DNA: TGTGCCAGCAGGATACAGGGGATAGCTAATGAAAAG. Its protein is CASRIQGIANEK. The full CDR3 reads CASRIQGIANEKLFF. The complete variable domain, with remaining parts taken from reference TRBV2 and TRBJ2-2, reads EPEVTQTPSHQVTQMGQEVILRCVPISNHLYFYWYRQILGQKVEFLVSFYNNEISEKSEIFDDQFSVERPDGSNFTLKIRSTKLEDSAMYFCASRIQGIANEKLFFGEGSRLTVL.

As regards this clone: The sequenced fragment ends 3 residues before the CDR3 boundary, so the rest is inferred from the germline J gene. The J gene is TRBJ1-2, the V gene TRBV7-9; D not certain. The CDR3 extends over 15 amino acids. Germline lookup yields CDR1 SEHNR and CDR2 FQNEAQ (reference sequence). The CDR3 is CAIELAGGPTDTYTF. The sequenced part of the CDR3 DNA is TGTGCCATAGAACTAGCGGGAGGGCCCACAGATACC.

CDR3 in amino acids: CASSYRQLTDTQYF. Partial CDR3 DNA: TGTGCCAGCAGTTATCGACAGCTCACAGATACG. This chain connects TRBV2 to TRBJ2-3, with D possibly matching TRBD1 (5 bases). The read terminates 3 residues ahead of where the CDR3 ends, so the germline J gene completes it. From germline, CDR1 is SNHLY and CDR2 FYNNEI. The germline V and J ends were trimmed by 5 bases and 2 bases, with 11 bases remaining between them. This CDR3 spans 14 amino acids.

As for this clone: The CDR3 is cut off 3 residues early in the read; its end comes from the germline J gene. The gene calls are TRBV10-3 and TRBJ1-5; tentative D call: TRBD1 (6 bases). The length of the CDR3 is 13 residues. Germline V gene lookup returns CDR1 ENHRY and CDR2 SYGVKD. Trimming removed 4 bases from V and 4 bases from J, with 8 bases in between. The CDR3 spells CAISGGGNQPQHF. The sequenced CDR3 bases are TGTGCCATCAGTGGAGGGGGAAATCAGCCC.

Points on this clone: The CDR3 is cut off 3 residues early in the read; its end comes from the germline J gene. The sample contains more than one DNA sequence encoding this CDR3. The chain couples TRBV7-9 to TRBJ2-4, with D possibly called TRBD1 or TRBD2 (6 bases each). Germline lookup yields CDR1 SEHNR and CDR2 FQNEAQ (reference sequence). The CDR3 has 13 residues. CDR3 DNA (partial): TGTGCCAGCAGCCCCCAGGGCGGAGGGGGT. Its protein is CASSPQGGGG. The full-length CDR3 reads as CASSPQGGGGQYF.

According to its frequency, this clone is large. Read data end 3 residues before the CDR3 end; the end is taken from the germline J gene. The chain recombines TRBV7-2 with TRBJ2-3; 7 bases fit TRBD2. The CDR3 is made up of 12 amino acids. Germline V gene lookup returns CDR1 SGHTA and CDR2 FQGNSA. V was clipped by 6 bases and J by 5 bases; unmatched bases: 2. This CDR3 is CASRIAGDTQYF. The CDR3 bases that were read are TGTGCCAGCAGGATAGCGGGAGATACG.

In the case of this clone: The read finishes 3 residues shy of the CDR3 end, and the germline J gene is used to complete it. The chain joins TRBV6-1 to TRBJ2-7, with 7 bases aligning to TRBD1. The V segment lost 4 bases and the J segment 4 bases; nucleotides outside the gene matches: 4. Per germline, CDR1 MNHNS and CDR2 SASEGT. The CDR3 has 13 amino acids. CDR3 DNA (partial): TGTGCCAGCAGTGGTAACAGGGGATACGAG. This sequence encodes CASSGNRGYE. The full CDR3 protein is CASSGNRGYEQYF.

A remark on this clone: Read coverage stops 3 residues before the CDR3 terminus; the germline J gene supplies the remainder. The chain uses TRBV7-6 and TRBJ2-1; the D gene is possibly TRBD2 (5 bases). Trimming removed 5 bases at V and 5 bases at J, with 19 bases between. Germline values: CDR1 SGHVS, CDR2 FNYEAQ. This CDR3 spans 16 amino acids. CDR3 bases read: TGTGCCAGCAGCCCCCGTATGCCGGGGAGCCACAATGAG. Its translation: CASSPRMPGSHNE. The complete CDR3 sequence is CASSPRMPGSHNEQFF.

Comment on this clone: The sequenced fragment ends 3 residues before the CDR3 boundary, so the rest is inferred from the germline J gene. The J gene is TRBJ2-7, the V gene TRBV7-9, with 7 bases fitting TRBD2. V trimming: 4 bases; J trimming: 4 bases; junction bases outside the gene matches: 1. The germline V gene encodes CDR1 SEHNR and CDR2 FQNEAQ (reference sequence). The CDR3 is made up of 12 amino acids. The part of the CDR3 DNA that was read is TGTGCCAGCAGCTGGGGGGGGTACGAG. It translates to CASSWGGYE. The entire CDR3 reads CASSWGGYEQYF.

In the case of this clone: With the read ending 3 residues before the CDR3 end, the germline J gene is used to fill in that end. This sequence joins TRBV29-1 and TRBJ2-2; TRBD1 agrees at 11 bases. Per the germline V gene, CDR1 is SQVTM and CDR2 is ANQGSEA. The CDR3 spans 15 residues. With V trimmed by 7 bases and J by 0 bases, 4 bases remained unmatched. The sequenced part of the CDR3 DNA is TGCAGCGCCCGGACAGGGGGCGCGAACACCGGGGAG. Translating gives CSARTGGANTGE. Given in full, the CDR3 is CSARTGGANTGELFF.

About this clone itself: The read terminates 3 residues ahead of where the CDR3 ends, so the germline J gene completes it. This chain joins TRBV20-1 and TRBJ2-3; possibly TRBD2 for D (6 bases). V lost 4 bases to trimming and J lost 3 bases, with 26 bases between them. Germline assignment: CDR1 DFQATT and CDR2 SNEGSKA (reference sequence). The CDR3 extends over 18 amino acids. CDR3 bases read: TGCAGTGCTACCGCTTCGTTCTCCGGGGGAGCTAGAACAGATACG. Translating it yields CSATASFSGGARTDT. The whole CDR3 reads CSATASFSGGARTDTQYF.

About this clone: The missing CDR3 end, 3 residues past where the read stops, is filled in from the germline J gene. The gene calls are TRBV7-9 and TRBJ1-2, with D unclear. CDR3 size: 15 residues. Germline V gene data show CDR1 as SEHNR and CDR2 as FQNEAQ (reference sequence). The covered CDR3 bases are TGTGCCAGCAGCTTACAAGCGGGAGCAACCTACGAC. As protein: CASSLQAGATYD. The full CDR3 sequence reads CASSLQAGATYDYTF.

Worth noting for this clone: The read ends 3 residues before the CDR3 terminus; that terminus is restored from the germline J gene. The rearrangement joins TRBV18 to TRBJ2-6; D is possibly TRBD1 (6 bases). The CDR3 contains 20 residues. Trimming stripped 2 bases from V and 2 bases from J, with 22 bases between. Germline CDR1 reads KGHSH; CDR2 reads LQKENI. The CDR3 loop is CASSPTLASAGAPGANVLTF. The part of the CDR3 DNA that was read is TGTGCCAGCTCACCAACTCTAGCTTCGGCAGGGGCGCCTGGGGCCAACGTC.

Notes on this clone: The missing CDR3 end, 3 residues past where the read stops, is filled in from the germline J gene. The rearrangement uses TRBV7-3 and TRBJ2-7; D may be TRBD1 (6 bases). The CDR3 loop spans 14 amino acids. Germline V gene data show CDR1 as SGHTA and CDR2 as FQGTGA. Trimming pared 2 bases from V and 2 bases from J, leaving 10 bases between. The CDR3 protein is CASSLETGPYEQYF. The covered CDR3 bases are TGTGCCAGCAGCTTAGAGACAGGTCCCTACGAG. Full variable domain (remainder filled in from reference TRBV7-3 and TRBJ2-7): GAGVSQTPSNKVTEKGKYVELRCDPISGHTALYWYRQSLGQGPEFLIYFQGTGAADDSGLPNDRFFAVRPEGSVSTLKIQRTERGDSAVYLCASSLETGPYEQYFGPGTRLTVT.

As regards this clone: The read stops 3 residues short of the end of the CDR3; the missing end is completed from the germline J gene. The rearrangement joins TRBV5-6 to TRBJ2-3; TRBD2 matches at 7 bases. Trimming took 0 bases from V and 3 from J; bases not matched to a gene: 4. Per germline, CDR1 SGHDT and CDR2 YYEEEE. This CDR3 has 15 residues. The sequenced part of the CDR3 DNA is TGTGCCAGCAGCTTGGCGGGGGAGGGAACAGATACG. It yields the protein CASSLAGEGTDT. The CDR3, in full, reads CASSLAGEGTDTQYF.

A word on this clone: The DNA ends 3 residues before the CDR3 does, and the rest of the CDR3 is filled in from the germline J gene. The V and J genes are TRBV5-1 and TRBJ2-3, with D unresolved. Germline values: CDR1 SGHRS, CDR2 YFSETQ. The CDR3 totals 13 residues. This CDR3 is CASSLTAKETQYF. The CDR3 bases that were read are TGCGCCAGCAGCTTGACAGCCAAAGAGACG. The full variable domain, with the rest looked up from reference TRBV5-1 and TRBJ2-3, is KAGVTQTPRYLIKTRGQQVTLSCSPISGHRSVSWYQQTPGQGLQFLFEYFSETQRNKGNFPGRFSGRQFSNSRSEMNVSTLELGDSALYLCASSLTAKETQYFGPGTRLTVL.

In regard to this clone: Coverage ceases 3 residues before the CDR3 finishes, and the germline J gene fills in the end. V is TRBV7-2 and J is TRBJ2-4; TRBD1 is a possible D gene (6 bases). This CDR3 is built from 14 residues. Per the germline V gene, CDR1 is SGHTA and CDR2 is FQGNSA. CDR3 in amino acids: CASSLRQDTLSQYF. The part of the CDR3 DNA that was read is TGTGCCAGCAGCCTGAGACAGGATACCCTGAGT.

Of note for this clone: The sequenced fragment ends 3 residues before the CDR3 boundary, so the rest is inferred from the germline J gene. This chain connects TRBV6-2 or TRBV6-3 to TRBJ2-7; the D is unclear. Trimming pared 5 bases from V and 4 bases from J, leaving 6 bases between. The V gene's germline CDR1 is MNHEY and CDR2 SVGEGT. The CDR3 spans 11 residues. This CDR3 is CASSRLYEQYF. The covered CDR3 bases are TGTGCCAGCAGTCGACTTTACGAG.

Note on this clone: The CDR3 end falls 3 residues outside the read, so it is completed with the germline J gene. J is TRBJ1-4 and V is TRBV20-1; TRBD1 agrees at 8 bases. V shed 0 bases, J shed 7 bases, and the junction held 7 bases outside the gene matches. The germline V gene encodes CDR1 DFQATT and CDR2 SNEGSKA (reference sequence). The CDR3 contains 15 residues. The CDR3 bases that were read are TGCAGTGCTAGAGATACCGGGACAGGAGGTGAAAAA. It codes for CSARDTGTGGEK. From start to end, the CDR3 is CSARDTGTGGEKLFF.

About this clone: The CDR3 is cut off 3 residues early in the read; its end comes from the germline J gene. This chain uses TRBV5-4 with TRBJ2-7; 11 nucleotides line up with TRBD1. There are 14 residues in the CDR3. Germline V gene lookup returns CDR1 SGHNT and CDR2 YYREEE (reference sequence). Trimming cost V 4 bases and J 6 bases; bases outside gene matches: 6. CDR3 loop: CASSEDRGLGEQYF. CDR3 DNA, as far as it was read: TGTGCCAGCAGCGAGGACAGGGGGCTTGGCGAG.

Remarks on this clone: The CDR3 end is not reached by the read, which stops 3 residues before it; the germline J gene fills it in. The V and J genes are TRBV4-1 and TRBJ2-7, with 10 bases fitting TRBD1. Germline V CDR1 and CDR2: MGHRA, YSYEKL. Trimming at V came to 2 bases and at J to 6 bases, leaving 7 bases not matched to a gene. The CDR3 has 15 residues. CDR3: CASSQRTGGFREQYF. The part of the CDR3 DNA that was read is TGCGCCAGCAGCCAACGGACAGGGGGATTCCGCGAG.

Note on this clone: Coverage ceases 3 residues before the CDR3 finishes, and the germline J gene fills in the end. The chain couples TRBV7-9 to TRBJ2-3; the D is unclear. Trimming took off 1 base at V and 8 bases at J, with 13 bases between the two ends. Germline V gene data show CDR1 as SEHNR and CDR2 as FQNEAQ (reference sequence). The CDR3 is 14 residues long. The CDR3 reads CASSLDGPAGTQYF. The CDR3 bases that were read are TGTGCCAGCAGCTTAGATGGCCCCGCTGGTACG.

With regard to this clone: The read is 3 residues too short to cover the CDR3 end, so that end is filled in from the germline J gene. The chain uses TRBV19 and TRBJ1-4; possibly TRBD1 for D (5 bases). The CDR3 spans 17 residues. The germline V gene has CDR1 LNHDA and CDR2 SQIVND (reference sequence). Between the trimmed V and J ends, which lost 0 bases and 0 bases, there was a span of 11 bases. The CDR3 sequence is CASSIEGASATNEKLFF. The covered CDR3 bases are TGTGCCAGTAGTATAGAAGGGGCGTCCGCAACTAATGAAAAA.

Of note for this clone: The read comes to an end 3 residues before the CDR3 does, leaving the germline J gene to fill in the end. The rearrangement joins TRBV5-1 to TRBJ1-1, with D unclear. Trimming stripped 0 bases from V and 1 base from J, with 7 bases between. Germline V gives CDR1 SGHRS, CDR2 YFSETQ. There are 14 residues in the CDR3. Here the CDR3 reads CASSLDRGNTEAFF. The DNA read from the CDR3 is TGCGCCAGCAGCTTGGACCGAGGGAACACTGAA.

CDR3 protein: CSAERTGEGTDTQYF. CDR3 DNA (partial): TGCAGTGCCGAGCGGACAGGGGAGGGCACAGATACG. The chain uses TRBV20-1 and TRBJ2-3, with 9 positions matching TRBD1. The CDR3 is cut off 3 residues early in the read; its end comes from the germline J gene. Germline CDR1 reads DFQATT; CDR2 reads SNEGSKA (reference sequence). The CDR3 contains 15 residues. With 6 bases clipped from V and 1 base from J, the junction kept 8 bases outside the gene matches.

A note on this clone: The read ends 3 residues shy of where the CDR3 ends; the end is completed using the germline J gene. The chain employs TRBV5-1 and TRBJ1-1, with TRBD1 matching 8 bases. Trimming cost V 2 bases and J 4 bases; bases outside gene matches: 4. Per the germline V gene, CDR1 is SGHRS and CDR2 is YFSETQ. This CDR3 is built from 14 residues. The CDR3 here is CASSFTGGGTEAFF. CDR3 bases read: TGCGCCAGCAGCTTTACAGGGGGGGGCACTGAA.